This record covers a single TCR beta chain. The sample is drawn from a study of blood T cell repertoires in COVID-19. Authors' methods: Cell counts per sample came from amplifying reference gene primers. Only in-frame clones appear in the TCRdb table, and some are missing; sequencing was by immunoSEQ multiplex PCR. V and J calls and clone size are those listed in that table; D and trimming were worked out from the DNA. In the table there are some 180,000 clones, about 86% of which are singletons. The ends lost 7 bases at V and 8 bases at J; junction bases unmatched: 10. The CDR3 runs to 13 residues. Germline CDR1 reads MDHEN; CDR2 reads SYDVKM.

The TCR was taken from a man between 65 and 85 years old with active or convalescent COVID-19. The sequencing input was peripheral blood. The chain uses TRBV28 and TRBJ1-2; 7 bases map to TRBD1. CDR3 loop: CASTPFPTGGYTF. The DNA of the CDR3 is TGTGCCAGCACCCCGTTCCCGACAGGGGGCTACACCTTC.